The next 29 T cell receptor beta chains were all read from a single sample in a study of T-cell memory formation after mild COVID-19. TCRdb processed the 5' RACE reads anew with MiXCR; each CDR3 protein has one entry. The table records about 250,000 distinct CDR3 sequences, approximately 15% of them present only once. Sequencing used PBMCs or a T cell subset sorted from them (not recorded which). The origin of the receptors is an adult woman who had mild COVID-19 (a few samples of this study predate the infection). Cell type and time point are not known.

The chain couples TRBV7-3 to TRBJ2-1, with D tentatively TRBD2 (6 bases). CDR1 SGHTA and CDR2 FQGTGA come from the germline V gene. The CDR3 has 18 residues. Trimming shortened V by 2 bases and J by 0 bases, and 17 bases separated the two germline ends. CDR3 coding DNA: TGTGCCAGCAGCTTAGAGCCCCGGCGGGGACCCTCCTACAATGAGCAGTTCTTC. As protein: CASSLEPRRGPSYNEQFF.

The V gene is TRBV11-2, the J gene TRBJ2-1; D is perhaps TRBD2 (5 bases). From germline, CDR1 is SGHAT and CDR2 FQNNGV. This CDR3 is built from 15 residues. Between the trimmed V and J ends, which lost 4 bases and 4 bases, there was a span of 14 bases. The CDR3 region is CASSSNRGAYNEQFF. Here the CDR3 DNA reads TGTGCCAGCAGCTCGAACCGGGGAGCGTACAATGAGCAGTTCTTC.

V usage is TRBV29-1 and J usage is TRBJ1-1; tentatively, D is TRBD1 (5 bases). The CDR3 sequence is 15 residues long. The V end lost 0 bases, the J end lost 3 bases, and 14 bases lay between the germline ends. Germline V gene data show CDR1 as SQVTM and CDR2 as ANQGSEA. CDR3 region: CSVEDIRVRDTEAFF. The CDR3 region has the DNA TGCAGCGTTGAAGATATTCGGGTCAGGGACACTGAAGCTTTCTTT.

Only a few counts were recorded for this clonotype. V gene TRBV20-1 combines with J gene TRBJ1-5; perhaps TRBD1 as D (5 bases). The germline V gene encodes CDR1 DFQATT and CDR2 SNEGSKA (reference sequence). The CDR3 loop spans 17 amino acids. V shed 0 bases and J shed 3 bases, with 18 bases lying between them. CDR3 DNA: TGCAGTGCTAGAGAAAGGAGGGGACTTGGCTCCAATCAGCCCCAGCATTTT. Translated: CSARERRGLGSNQPQHF.

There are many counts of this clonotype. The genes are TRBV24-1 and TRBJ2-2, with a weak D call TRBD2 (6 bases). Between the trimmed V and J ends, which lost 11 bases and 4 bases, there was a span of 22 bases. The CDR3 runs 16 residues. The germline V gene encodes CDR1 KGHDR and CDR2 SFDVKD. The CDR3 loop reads CAIMTAEGSGTGELFF. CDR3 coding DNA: TGTGCCATCATGACGGCGGAGGGTTCGGGCACCGGGGAGCTGTTTTTT.

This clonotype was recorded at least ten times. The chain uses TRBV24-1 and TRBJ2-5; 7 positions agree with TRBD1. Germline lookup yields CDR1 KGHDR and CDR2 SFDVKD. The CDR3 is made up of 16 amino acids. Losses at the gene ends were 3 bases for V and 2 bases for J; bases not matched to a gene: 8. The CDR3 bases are TGTGCCACCAGTGATGCCGGGACAGACGTACAAGAGACCCAGTACTTC. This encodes CATSDAGTDVQETQYF.

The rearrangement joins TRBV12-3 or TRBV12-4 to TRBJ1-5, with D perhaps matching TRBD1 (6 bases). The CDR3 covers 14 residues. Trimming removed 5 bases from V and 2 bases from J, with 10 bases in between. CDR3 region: CASSPRGGNQPQHF. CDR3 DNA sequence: TGTGCCAGCAGTCCCAGGGGTGGCAATCAGCCCCAGCATTTT.

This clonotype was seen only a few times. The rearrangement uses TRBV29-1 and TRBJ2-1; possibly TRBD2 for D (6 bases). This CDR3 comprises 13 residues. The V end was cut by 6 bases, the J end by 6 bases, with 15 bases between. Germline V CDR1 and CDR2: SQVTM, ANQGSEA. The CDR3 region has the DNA TGCAGCGTCCGCGTCGGGAGTGGCAATGAGCAGTTCTTC. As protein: CSVRVGSGNEQFF.

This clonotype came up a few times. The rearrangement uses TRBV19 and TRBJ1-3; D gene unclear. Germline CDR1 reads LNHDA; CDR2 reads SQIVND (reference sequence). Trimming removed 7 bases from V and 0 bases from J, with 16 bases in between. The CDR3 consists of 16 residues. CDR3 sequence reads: CASTATDPHSGNTIYF. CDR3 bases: TGTGCCAGTACCGCCACCGACCCTCACTCTGGAAACACCATATATTTT.

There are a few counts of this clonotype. The CDR3 nucleotides are TGTGCCAGCAGCCGGGAAGCGGGAGGGCCGGGGGAGACCCAGTACTTC. Translating it yields CASSREAGGPGETQYF. V is TRBV6-2 or TRBV6-3 and J is TRBJ2-5; 10 bases map to TRBD2. The CDR3 has 16 amino acids. Trimming cost V 6 bases and J 5 bases; bases outside gene matches: 12. The germline CDR1 and CDR2 sequences are MNHEY and SVGEGT.

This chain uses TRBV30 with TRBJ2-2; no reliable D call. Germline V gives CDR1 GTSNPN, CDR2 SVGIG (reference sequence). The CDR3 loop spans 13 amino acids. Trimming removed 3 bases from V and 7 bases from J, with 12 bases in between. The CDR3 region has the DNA TGTGCCTGGAGGCGCCCATTGAACGGGGAGCTGTTTTTT. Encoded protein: CAWRRPLNGELFF.

The DNA for the CDR3 is TGTGCCAGCAGCTTGGTGGGAGGGGTGGAAAAACTGTTTTTT. This codes for CASSLVGGVEKLFF. This sequence joins TRBV7-8 and TRBJ1-4; D possibly corresponds to TRBD1 (5 bases). This CDR3 spans 14 amino acids. CDR1 and CDR2 (germline): SGHVS, FQNEAQ. V dropped 3 bases and J dropped 8 bases, with 13 bases sitting between them.

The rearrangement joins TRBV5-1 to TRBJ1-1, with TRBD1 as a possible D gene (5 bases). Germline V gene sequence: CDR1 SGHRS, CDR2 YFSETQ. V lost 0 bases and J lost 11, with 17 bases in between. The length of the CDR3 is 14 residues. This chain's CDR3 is CASSLEGRDGWAFF. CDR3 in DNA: TGCGCCAGCAGCTTGGAAGGCAGGGACGGATGGGCTTTCTTT.

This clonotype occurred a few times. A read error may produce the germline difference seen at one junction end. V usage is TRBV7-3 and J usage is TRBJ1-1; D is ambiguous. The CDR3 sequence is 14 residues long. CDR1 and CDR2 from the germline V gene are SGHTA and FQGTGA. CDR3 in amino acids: CASSLTHMNTEAFF. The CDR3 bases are TGTGCCAGCAGCCTAACACACATGAACACTGAAGCTTTCTTT.

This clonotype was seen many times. The CDR3: CASSLRTASGNTIYF. In nucleotides, the CDR3 is TGTGCCAGCAGCTTAAGGACAGCCTCTGGAAACACCATATATTTT. V usage is TRBV13 and J usage is TRBJ1-3; TRBD1 is a possible D gene (6 bases). CDR3 size: 15 residues. CDR1 and CDR2 (germline): PRHDT, FYEKMQ (reference sequence). Trimming left V 2 bases short and J 0 bases short, with 8 bases between. Together with reference TRBV13 and TRBJ1-3, the CDR3 gives the full variable domain: AAGVIQSPRHLIKEKRETATLKCYPIPRHDTVYWYQQGPGQDPQFLISFYEKMQSDKGSIPDRFSAQQFSDYHSELNMSSLELGDSALYFCASSLRTASGNTIYFGEGSWLTVV.

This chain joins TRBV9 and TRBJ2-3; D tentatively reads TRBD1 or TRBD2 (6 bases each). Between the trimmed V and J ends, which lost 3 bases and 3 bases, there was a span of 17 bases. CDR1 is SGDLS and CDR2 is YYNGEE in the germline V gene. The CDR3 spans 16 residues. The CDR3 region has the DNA TGTGCCAGCAGCGCTCGGACGGGGGCCATGACAGATACGCAGTATTTT. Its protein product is CASSARTGAMTDTQYF. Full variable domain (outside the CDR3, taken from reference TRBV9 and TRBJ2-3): DSGVTQTPKHLITATGQRVTLRCSPRSGDLSVYWYQQSLDQGLQFLIQYYNGEERAKGNILERFSAQQFPDLHSELNLSSLELGDSALYFCASSARTGAMTDTQYFGPGTRLTVL.

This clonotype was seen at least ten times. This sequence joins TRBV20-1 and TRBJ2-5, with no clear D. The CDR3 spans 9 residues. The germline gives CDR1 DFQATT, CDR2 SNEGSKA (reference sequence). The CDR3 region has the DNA TGCAGCCCCCTCGGGACCCAGTACTTC. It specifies CSPLGTQYF.

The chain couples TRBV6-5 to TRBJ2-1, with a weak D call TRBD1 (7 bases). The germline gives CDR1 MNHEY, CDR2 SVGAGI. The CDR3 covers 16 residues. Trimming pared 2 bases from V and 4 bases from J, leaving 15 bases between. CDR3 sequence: CASSYRWTGLYNEQFF. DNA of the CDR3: TGTGCCAGCAGTTACCGTTGGACAGGACTATACAATGAGCAGTTCTTC.

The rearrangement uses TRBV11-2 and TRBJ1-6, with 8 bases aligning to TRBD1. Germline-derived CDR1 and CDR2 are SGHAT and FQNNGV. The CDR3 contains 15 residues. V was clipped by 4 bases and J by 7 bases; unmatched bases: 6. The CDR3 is CASSSWTGINSPLHF. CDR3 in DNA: TGTGCCAGCAGCTCTTGGACAGGGATCAATTCACCCCTCCACTTT.

The CDR3 loop is CATSRGLQAGMNTEAFF. DNA of the CDR3: TGTGCCACCAGCAGAGGCTTGCAAGCAGGGATGAACACTGAAGCTTTCTTT. This chain links TRBV15 with TRBJ1-1; D is perhaps TRBD1 (5 bases). V lost 1 base to trimming and J lost 0 bases, with 15 bases between them. Germline V lookup: CDR1 LNHNV, CDR2 YYDKDF (reference sequence). The CDR3 runs 17 residues.

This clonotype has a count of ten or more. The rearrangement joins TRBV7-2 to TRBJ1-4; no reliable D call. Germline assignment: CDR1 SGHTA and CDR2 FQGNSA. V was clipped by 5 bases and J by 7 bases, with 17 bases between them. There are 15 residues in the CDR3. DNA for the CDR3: TGTGCCAGCAGCCCAAGACCCGGTGCTAGTGAAAAACTGTTTTTT. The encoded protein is CASSPRPGASEKLFF. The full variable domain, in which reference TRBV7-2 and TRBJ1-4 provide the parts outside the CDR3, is GAGVSQSPSNKVTEKGKDVELRCDPISGHTALYWYRQSLGQGLEFLIYFQGNSAPDKSGLPSDRFSAERTGGSVSTLTIQRTQQEDSAVYLCASSPRPGASEKLFFGSGTQLSVL.

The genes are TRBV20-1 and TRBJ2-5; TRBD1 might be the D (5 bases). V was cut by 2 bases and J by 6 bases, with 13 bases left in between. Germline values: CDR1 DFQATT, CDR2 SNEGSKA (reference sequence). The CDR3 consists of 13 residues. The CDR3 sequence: CSARKGAQKTQYF. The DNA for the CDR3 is TGCAGTGCTAGAAAAGGGGCGCAGAAGACCCAGTACTTC.

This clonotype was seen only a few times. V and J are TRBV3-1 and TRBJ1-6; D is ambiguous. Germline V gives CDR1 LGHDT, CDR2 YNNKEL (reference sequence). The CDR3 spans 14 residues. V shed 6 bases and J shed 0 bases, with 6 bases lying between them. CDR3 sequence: CASRGSSYNSPLHF. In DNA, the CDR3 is TGTGCCAGCAGGGGAAGCTCCTATAATTCACCCCTCCACTTT.

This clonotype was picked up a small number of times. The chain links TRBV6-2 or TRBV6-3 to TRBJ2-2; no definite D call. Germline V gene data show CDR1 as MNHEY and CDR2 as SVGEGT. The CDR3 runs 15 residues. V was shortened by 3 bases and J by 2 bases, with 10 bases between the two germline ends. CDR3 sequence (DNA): TGTGCCAGCAGTTATCGCAGGATTAACACCGGGGAGCTGTTTTTT. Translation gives CASSYRRINTGELFF.

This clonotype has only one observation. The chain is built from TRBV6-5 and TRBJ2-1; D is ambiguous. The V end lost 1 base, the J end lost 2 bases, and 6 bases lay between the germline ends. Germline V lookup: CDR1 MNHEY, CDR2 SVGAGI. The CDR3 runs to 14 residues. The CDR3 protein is CASSYWGTYNEQFF. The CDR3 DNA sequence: TGTGCCAGCAGTTACTGGGGAACCTACAATGAGCAGTTCTTC.

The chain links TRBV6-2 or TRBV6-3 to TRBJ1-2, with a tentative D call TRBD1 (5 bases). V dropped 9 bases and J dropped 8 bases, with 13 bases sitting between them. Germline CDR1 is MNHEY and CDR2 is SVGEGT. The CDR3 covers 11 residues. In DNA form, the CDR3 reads TGTGCCAGTAGCCAGGGAGTCGGCTACACCTTC. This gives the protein CASSQGVGYTF.

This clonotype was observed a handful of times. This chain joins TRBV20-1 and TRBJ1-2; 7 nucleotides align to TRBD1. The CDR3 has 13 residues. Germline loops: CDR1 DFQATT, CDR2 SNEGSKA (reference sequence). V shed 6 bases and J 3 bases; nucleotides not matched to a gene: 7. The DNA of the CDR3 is TGCAGTGCCGTGACAGGGACGGACTATGGCTACACCTTC. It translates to CSAVTGTDYGYTF.

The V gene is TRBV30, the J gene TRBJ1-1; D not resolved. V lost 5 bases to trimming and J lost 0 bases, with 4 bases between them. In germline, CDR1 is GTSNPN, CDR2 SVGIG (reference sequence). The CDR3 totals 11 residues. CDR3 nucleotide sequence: TGTGCCTGGGGGATGAACACTGAAGCTTTCTTT. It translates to CAWGMNTEAFF. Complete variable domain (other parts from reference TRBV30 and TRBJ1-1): SQTIHQWPATLVQPVGSPLSLECTVEGTSNPNLYWYRQAAGRGLQLLFYSVGIGQISSEVPQNLSASRPQDRQFILSSKKLLLSDSGFYLCAWGMNTEAFFGQGTRLTVV.

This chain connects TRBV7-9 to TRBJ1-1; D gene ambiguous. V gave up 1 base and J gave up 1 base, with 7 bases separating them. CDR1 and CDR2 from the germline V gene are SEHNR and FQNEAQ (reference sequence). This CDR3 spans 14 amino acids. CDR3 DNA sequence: TGTGCCAGCAGCTTAGTGTGGGGGAACACTGAAGCTTTCTTT. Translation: CASSLVWGNTEAFF.